This T cell receptor beta chain derives from a study of shared clonotypes between healthy human individuals. CDR1 is SGHTA, CDR2 FQGNSA, per germline. This CDR3 region has 15 residues. Trimming removed 5 bases from V and 7 bases from J; junction bases left unmatched: 13. 200 to 250 ng DNA, 30,000 or so T cell genomes, went into each sorted-subset replicate PCR. The data were produced by immunoSEQ multiplex PCR, yet TCRdb's version contains in-frame clones alone and is incomplete. This table has about 2.3 million clones, approximately 95% appearing once. A word on this clone: Its antigen is currently unknown.

Points from the study as a whole: Larger estimated richness was generally seen in naive subsets than in memory subsets. Shared across a few donors were 4% to 5% of the naive CD4 clonotypes. Clonotypes shared by all four donors outscored non-shared clonotypes in generation probability.

This clonotype originated in a man between 18 and 35 years old in good health. Some clones in this sample may be carry-over from other donors' samples. The sample comprised naive CD4+ T cells from PBMCs. Subset: CD45RA+ positively selected. This sequence joins TRBV7-2 and TRBJ2-5; 7 nucleotides match TRBD2. In DNA, the CDR3 is TGTGCCAGCAGCCCCCGGGGGGACTACCCCACGACCCAGTACTTC. Encoded protein: CASSPRGDYPTTQYF.